The next 13 T cell receptor beta chains were all read from a single sample in a study of graft-versus-host responses after intestinal transplantation (dated by TCRdb to the early 2020s). Library preparation employed the immunoSEQ multiplex PCR assay. TCRdb mirrors the immuneACCESS table, restricted to in-frame sequences. Some clones are absent from its copies; in checked studies, under half trace to an unresolved V gene, and the reason for the others is unknown. Counted in this sample were roughly 8,200 clones; 93% of them appeared once. The ten largest make up around 2.3% of the sample. Sequencing was performed on PBMCs, taken 11 days after intestinal transplantation. These receptors all stem from a human patient who received an intestinal transplant, so some T cells may come from the graft donor.

The V call is TRBV5-1, the J call TRBJ2-1; TRBD2 matches at 8 bases. Germline CDR1 SGHRS, CDR2 YFSETQ. The junction had 6 bases not matched to a gene; V was cut back by 1 base and J by 0 bases. The CDR3 is made up of 17 amino acids. The CDR3 nucleotides read TGCGCCAGCAGCTTGTTCGAGCGGGGGACCTCCTACAATGAGCAGTTCTTC. Encoded protein: CASSLFERGTSYNEQFF.

This rearrangement joins TRBV5-4 to TRBJ2-2, with D possibly matching TRBD2 (6 bases). Germline values: CDR1 SGHNT, CDR2 YYREEE (reference sequence). Trimming stripped 4 bases from V and 2 bases from J, with 12 bases between. The CDR3 contains 15 residues. CDR3 loop: CASSHWTINTGELFF. The CDR3 DNA sequence: TGTGCCAGCAGCCACTGGACTATTAACACCGGGGAGCTGTTTTTT.

This rearrangement joins TRBV6-6 to TRBJ2-7, with 7 bases aligning to TRBD1. The V and J ends lost 4 bases and 10 bases, in that order; junction bases with no gene match: 16. Germline assignment: CDR1 MNHNY and CDR2 SVGAGI (reference sequence). The CDR3 covers 15 residues. CDR3 nucleotides: TGTGCCAGCAGTTCGAATCGAGACAGGGACGGAGAACAGTACGTC. Its translation: CASSSNRDRDGEQYV.

The gene calls are TRBV6-4 and TRBJ2-7; 14 nucleotides align to TRBD2. Germline CDR1 MRHNA, CDR2 SNTAGT. This CDR3 contains 14 residues. The V segment lost 4 bases and the J segment 6 bases; nucleotides outside the gene matches: 2. This CDR3 reads CASSAGTSGSEQYF. The CDR3 DNA reads as TGTGCCAGCAGTGCCGGGACTAGCGGGAGCGAGCAGTACTTC.

V is TRBV2 and J is TRBJ2-7, with 8 bases fitting TRBD1. The CDR3 runs to 13 residues. The V and J ends lost 8 bases and 2 bases, in that order; junction bases with no gene match: 5. From germline, CDR1 is SNHLY and CDR2 FYNNEI. CDR3 loop: CASGRDRPYEQYF. In nucleotides, the CDR3 is TGTGCCAGCGGCCGGGACAGGCCCTACGAGCAGTACTTC.

This clone was observed a single time. The J gene is TRBJ2-2, the V gene TRBV6-1; TRBD2 matches at 9 bases. The germline V gene has CDR1 MNHNS and CDR2 SASEGT. The V and J ends lost 4 bases and 2 bases, in that order; junction bases with no gene match: 8. The CDR3 consists of 17 residues. The CDR3 region has the DNA TGTGCCAGCAGTGCCCACCTAGCGGGAAGTAACACCGGGGAGCTGTTTTTT. It encodes CASSAHLAGSNTGELFF.

This chain joins TRBV4-1 and TRBJ1-1; 9 nucleotides line up with TRBD1. The CDR3 covers 15 residues. V was clipped by 3 bases and J by 5 bases; unmatched bases: 7. Germline CDR1 and CDR2: MGHRA and YSYEKL. The CDR3: CASSQGTGWETEAFF. CDR3 DNA sequence: TGCGCCAGCAGCCAGGGGACAGGGTGGGAAACTGAAGCTTTCTTT.

The chain's CDR3 is CAISESPGQGDDEQFF. For the CDR3, the DNA is TGTGCCATCAGTGAGTCCCCGGGACAGGGGGACGATGAGCAGTTCTTC. The chain recombines TRBV10-3 with TRBJ2-1, with 11 bases identical to TRBD1. The CDR3 sequence is 16 residues long. J gave up 8 bases and V 0 bases, and 6 bases lay outside the gene matches. Germline V gene lookup returns CDR1 ENHRY and CDR2 SYGVKD.

This chain uses TRBV7-3 with TRBJ1-5; tentative D call: TRBD1 (5 bases). Trimming shortened V by 2 bases and J by 1 base, and 21 bases separated the two germline ends. The CDR3 consists of 19 residues. Germline V lookup: CDR1 SGHTA, CDR2 FQGTGA. Here the CDR3 DNA reads TGTGCCAGCAGCTTATATATATGGTCGCAGGGCAGGAGCAATCAGCCCCAGCATTTT. This sequence encodes CASSLYIWSQGRSNQPQHF.

The CDR3 DNA reads TGTGCCAGCAGCTCAGGGGCATACGAGCAGTACGTC. As protein: CASSSGAYEQYV. V gene TRBV5-4 combines with J gene TRBJ2-7, with D perhaps TRBD1 (6 bases). Germline CDR1 is SGHNT and CDR2 is YYREEE (reference sequence). V lost 3 bases, J lost 4 bases, and 8 bases lay in between. The CDR3 spans 12 residues.

The CDR3 sequence: CASSYLSNQPQHF. In DNA form, the CDR3 reads TGTGCCAGCAGTTATCTTAGCAATCAGCCCCAGCATTTT. The gene calls are TRBV28 and TRBJ1-5; no clear D gene. V was shortened by 4 bases and J by 0 bases, with 4 bases between the two germline ends. Germline CDR1 is MDHEN and CDR2 is SYDVKM. The CDR3 totals 13 residues.

CDR3 coding DNA: TGTGCCTGGCAGACGACTTCATATAATTCACCCCTCCACTTT. Translation: CAWQTTSYNSPLHF. This chain connects TRBV30 to TRBJ1-6; D gene unclear. The CDR3 loop spans 14 amino acids. V lost 5 bases and J lost 4, with 12 bases in between. The germline CDR1 and CDR2 sequences are GTSNPN and SVGIG (reference sequence).

The chain is built from TRBV6-5 and TRBJ2-7; D gene ambiguous. Trimming removed 0 bases at V and 3 bases at J, with 9 bases between. Germline assignment: CDR1 MNHEY and CDR2 SVGAGI. This CDR3 has 14 amino acids. The CDR3 region is CASSYSGPVYEQYF. DNA of the CDR3: TGTGCCAGCAGTTACTCCGGTCCGGTCTACGAGCAGTACTTC.